This TCR beta chain was observed in a study of control samples from healthy donors and cancer patients. The length of the CDR3 is 15 residues. Trimming cost V 1 base and J 4 bases, with 10 bases left between them. Germline CDR1 and CDR2: LGHNA and YSLEER. Produced via immunoSEQ multiplex PCR; TCRdb's table is partial and in-frame only. The repertoire includes roughly 100,000 clones, about nine tenths of them detected once, and around 3% sits in the top ten. V is TRBV4-3 and J is TRBJ2-2; D is tentatively TRBD1 or TRBD2 (5 bases each). Sequences were obtained from blood. The receptor was derived from a human donor in good health. The donor label of this sample is uncertain. CDR3 in DNA: TGCGCCAGCAGCCAAGGCCGGGGACCCACCGGGGAGCTGTTTTTT. Translation: CASSQGRGPTGELFF.